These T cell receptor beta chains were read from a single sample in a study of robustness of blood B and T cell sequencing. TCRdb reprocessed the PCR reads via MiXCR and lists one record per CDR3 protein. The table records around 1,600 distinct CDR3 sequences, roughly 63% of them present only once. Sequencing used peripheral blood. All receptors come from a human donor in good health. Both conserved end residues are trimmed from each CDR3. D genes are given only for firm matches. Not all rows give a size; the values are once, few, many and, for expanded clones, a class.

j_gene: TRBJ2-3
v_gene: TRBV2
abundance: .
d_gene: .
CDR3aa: ASRRVWDTQY

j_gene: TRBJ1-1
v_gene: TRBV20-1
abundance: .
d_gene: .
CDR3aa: SASILQIAF

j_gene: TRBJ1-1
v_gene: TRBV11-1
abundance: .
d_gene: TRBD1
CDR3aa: ASSYRGLNTEAF

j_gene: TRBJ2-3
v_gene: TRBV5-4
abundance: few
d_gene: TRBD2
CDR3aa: ASSFPGLAGGADTQY

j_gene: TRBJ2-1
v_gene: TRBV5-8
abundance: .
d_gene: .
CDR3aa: ASSLSVSSYNEQF

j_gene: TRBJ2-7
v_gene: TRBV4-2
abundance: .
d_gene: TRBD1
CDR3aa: ASSQGTTGSRSEQY

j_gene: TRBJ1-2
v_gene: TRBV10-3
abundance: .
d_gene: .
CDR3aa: AISETGQNYGYT

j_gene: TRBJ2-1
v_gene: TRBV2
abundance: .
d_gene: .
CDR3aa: ASSEGGGTYNEQF

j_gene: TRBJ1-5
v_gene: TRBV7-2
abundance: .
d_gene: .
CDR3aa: ASSPSFWGNPQH

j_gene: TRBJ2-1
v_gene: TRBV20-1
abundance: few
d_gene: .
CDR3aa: STLTGGTQGYNEQF

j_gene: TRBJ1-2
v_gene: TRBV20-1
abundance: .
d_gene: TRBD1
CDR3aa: SASTGQGEYYGYT

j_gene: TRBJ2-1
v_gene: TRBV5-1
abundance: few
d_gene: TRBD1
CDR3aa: ASRSGLSTGTGVFEQF

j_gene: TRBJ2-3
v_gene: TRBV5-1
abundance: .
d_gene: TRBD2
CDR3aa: ASSLGLAGVLRDTQY

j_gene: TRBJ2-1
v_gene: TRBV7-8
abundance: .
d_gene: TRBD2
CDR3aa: ASSLALSGGALYNEQF

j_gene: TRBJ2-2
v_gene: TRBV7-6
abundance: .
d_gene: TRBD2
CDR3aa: ANSLQILAGAGELF

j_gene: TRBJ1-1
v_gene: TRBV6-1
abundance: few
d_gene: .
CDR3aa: ASSTRGEAF

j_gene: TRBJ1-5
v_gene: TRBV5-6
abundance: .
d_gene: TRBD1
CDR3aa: ASSSGQGAEGQPQH

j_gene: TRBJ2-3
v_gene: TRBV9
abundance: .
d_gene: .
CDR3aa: ASSAQRAHTDTQY

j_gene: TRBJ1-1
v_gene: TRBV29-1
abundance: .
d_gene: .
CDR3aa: SSERAEGHEAF

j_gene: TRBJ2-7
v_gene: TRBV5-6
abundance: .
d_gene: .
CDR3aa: ASSLSYPSYEQY

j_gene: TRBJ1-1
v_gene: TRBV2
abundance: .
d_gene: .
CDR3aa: ASSVIRGTEAF

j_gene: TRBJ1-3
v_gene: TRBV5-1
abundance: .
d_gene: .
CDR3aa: ASSLDMGHWGNTIY

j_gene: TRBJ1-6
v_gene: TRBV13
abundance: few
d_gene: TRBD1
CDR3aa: ANSPGQPTSPLH

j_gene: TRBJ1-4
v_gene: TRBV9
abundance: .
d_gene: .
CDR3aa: ASSVNPKGQEKLF

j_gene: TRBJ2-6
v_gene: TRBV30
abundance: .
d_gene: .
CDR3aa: AWSISGANVLT